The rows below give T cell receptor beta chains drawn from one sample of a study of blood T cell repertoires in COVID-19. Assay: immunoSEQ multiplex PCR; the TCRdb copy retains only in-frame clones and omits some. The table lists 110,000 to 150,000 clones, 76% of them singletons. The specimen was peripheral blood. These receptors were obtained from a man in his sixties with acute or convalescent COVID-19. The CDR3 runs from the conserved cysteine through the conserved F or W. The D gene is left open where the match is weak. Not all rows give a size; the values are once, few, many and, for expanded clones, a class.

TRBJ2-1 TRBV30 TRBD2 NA TGTGCCTGGACCCACCTAGCGGGAGGGAACTTTGAGCAGTTCTTC CAWTHLAGGNFEQFF
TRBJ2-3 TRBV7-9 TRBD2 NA TGTGCCAGCAGCTTGACTAGCTCCGTCACAGATACGCAGTATTTT CASSLTSSVTDTQYF
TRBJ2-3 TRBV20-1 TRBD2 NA TGCAGTGTTAGTGGGCTAGCGGGAAACACAGATACGCAGTATTTT CSVSGLAGNTDTQYF
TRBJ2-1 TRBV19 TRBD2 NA TGTGCCAGTAGGACACCTAGCGGGGGAGGGTTTAATGAGCAGTTCTTC CASRTPSGGGFNEQFF
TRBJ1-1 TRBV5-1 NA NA TGCGCCAGCAGCTTGGGATCAGTGAACACTGAAGCTTTCTTT CASSLGSVNTEAFF
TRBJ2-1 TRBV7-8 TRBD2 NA TGTGCCAGCAGCTTAGATCGTCCAGGGAGGGGTTACAATGAGCAGTTCTTC CASSLDRPGRGYNEQFF
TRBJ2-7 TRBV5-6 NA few TGTGCCAGCAGCAGACTAGTACTAACCTCAAGCTCCTACGAGCAGTACTTC CASSRLVLTSSSYEQYF
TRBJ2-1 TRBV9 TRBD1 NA TGTGCCAGCAGCGTAGGGGACAGGGTGGACTACAATGAGCAGTTCTTC CASSVGDRVDYNEQFF
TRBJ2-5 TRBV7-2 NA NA TGTGCCAGCAGCAGTGTGGCAGCCCAGTACTTC CASSSVAAQYF
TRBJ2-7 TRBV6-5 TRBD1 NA TGTGCCAGCAGTTACTCGGGACAGGGGGCCTACGAGCAGTACTTC CASSYSGQGAYEQYF
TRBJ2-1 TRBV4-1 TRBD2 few TGCGCCAGCAGCCGTTCGAAGGGTCTAGCGGGAGTCAATGAGCAGTTCTTC CASSRSKGLAGVNEQFF
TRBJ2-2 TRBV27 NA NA TGTGCCAGCAGTTTACGGGGGGCGATTTATGGCGGGGAGCTGTTTTTT CASSLRGAIYGGELFF
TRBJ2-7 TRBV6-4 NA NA TGTGCCAGTCAAGCGGGTCTCCACTACGAGCAGTACTTC CASQAGLHYEQYF
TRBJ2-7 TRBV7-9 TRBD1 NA TGTGCCAGCAGCTCGGACAGGGGTACCCACGAGCAGTACTTC CASSSDRGTHEQYF
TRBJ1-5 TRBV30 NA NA TGTGCCTGGAGTGCGGGGGGAAGCAATCAGCCCCAGCATTTT CAWSAGGSNQPQHF
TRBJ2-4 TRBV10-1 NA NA TGCGCCAGCAGTGACTCTACCCGAGCCCGGAACATTCAGTACTTC CASSDSTRARNIQYF
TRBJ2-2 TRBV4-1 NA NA TGCGCCAGCAGCCAGTGGGGGGGCAGTAACGGGGAGCTGTTTTTT CASSQWGGSNGELFF
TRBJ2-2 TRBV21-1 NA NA TGTGCCAGCAGCGTACCGGGAGCCAACACCGGGGAGCTGTTTTTT CASSVPGANTGELFF
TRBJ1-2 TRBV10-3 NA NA TGTGCCATCAGTGAGTCGAGAGGGAATGGCTACACCTTC CAISESRGNGYTF
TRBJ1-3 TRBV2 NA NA TGTGCCAGCAGTGAGGGCACCTACTCTGGAAACACCATATATTTT CASSEGTYSGNTIYF
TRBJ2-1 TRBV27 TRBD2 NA TGTGCCAGCAGTTCCCCGACTAGCGGGAGCTGGCATGAGCAGTTCTTC CASSSPTSGSWHEQFF
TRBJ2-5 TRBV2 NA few TGTGCCAGCAGTGGCGAGGGGGGGAGGTACCAAGAGACCCAGTACTTC CASSGEGGRYQETQYF
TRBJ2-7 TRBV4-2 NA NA TGTGCCAGCAGCCAAAGACCCCAGGGGCCGACCTACGAGCAGTACTTC CASSQRPQGPTYEQYF
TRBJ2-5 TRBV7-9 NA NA TGTGCCAGCAGCTTAGGAGGCCAGGGAGAGACCCAGTACTTC CASSLGGQGETQYF
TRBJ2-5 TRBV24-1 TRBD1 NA TGTGCCACCAGTGATTCCCGGACAGGGGGAGAGACCCAGTACTTC CATSDSRTGGETQYF
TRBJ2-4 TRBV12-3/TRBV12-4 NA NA TGTGCCAGCTCAGACTTAGCCAAAAACATTCAGTACTTC CASSDLAKNIQYF
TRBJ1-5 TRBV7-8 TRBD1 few TGTGCCAGCAGCTTCGGACAGGGGTTTCAGCCCCAGCATTTT CASSFGQGFQPQHF
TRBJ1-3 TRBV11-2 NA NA TGTGCCAGCAGCTTAGTGGCCGCAGGGTGGAGAAACACCATATATTTT CASSLVAAGWRNTIYF
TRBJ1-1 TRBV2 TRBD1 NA TGTGCCAGCAGTCCCCCCGGGACAGGGAACACTGAAGCTTTCTTT CASSPPGTGNTEAFF
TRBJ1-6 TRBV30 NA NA TGTGCCGGCCTAAGGGGGGGACTCGGCTCACCCCTCCACTTT CAGLRGGLGSPLHF
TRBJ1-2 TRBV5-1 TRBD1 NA TGCGCCAGCAGCTACTCCGGGACAGGGAACTATGGCTACACCTTC CASSYSGTGNYGYTF
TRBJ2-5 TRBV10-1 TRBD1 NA TGCGCCAGCAGCCCAAAAGCGAACGGGACAGGTGCTCGGACCCAGTACTTC CASSPKANGTGARTQYF
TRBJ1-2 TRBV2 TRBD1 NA TGTGCCAGCAGTACGGGACAGGGTGGTGGCTACACCTTC CASSTGQGGGYTF
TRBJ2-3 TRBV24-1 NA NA TGTGCCACCAGAAGCGCGAGCACAGATACGCAGTATTTT CATRSASTDTQYF
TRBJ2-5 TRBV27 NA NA TGTGCCAGCAGTTTATCGTTTAATACTCAAGAGACCCAGTACTTC CASSLSFNTQETQYF
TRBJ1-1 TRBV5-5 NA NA TGTGCCAGCAGCTCCATCACAGGGTACACTGAAGCTTTCTTT CASSSITGYTEAFF
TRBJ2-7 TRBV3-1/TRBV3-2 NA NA TGTGCCAGCAGCCAAGATCTGGGAGTCTCCTACGAGCAGTACTTC CASSQDLGVSYEQYF
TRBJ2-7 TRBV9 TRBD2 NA TGTGCCAGCAGCGACGCGAGCGGGAGTACCAACGAGCAGTACTTC CASSDASGSTNEQYF
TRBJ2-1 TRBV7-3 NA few TGTGCCAGCAGCCTTACTCAGGGTTACAATGAGCAGTTCTTC CASSLTQGYNEQFF
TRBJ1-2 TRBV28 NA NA TGTGCCAGCCAGACAGGATCATTCTATGGCTACACCTTC CASQTGSFYGYTF
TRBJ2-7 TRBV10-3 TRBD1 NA TGTGCCATCAGTGTGAGGGACAGGGCGGGGTCCTACGAGCAGTACTTC CAISVRDRAGSYEQYF
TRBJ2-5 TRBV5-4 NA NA TGTGCCAGCAGCCCGGGGGTAGCGCAAGAGACCCAGTACTTC CASSPGVAQETQYF
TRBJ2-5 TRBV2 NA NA TGTGCCAGCAGTGAAGAGGGGGAGACCACCCAGTACTTC CASSEEGETTQYF
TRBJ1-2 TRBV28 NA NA TGTGCCAGCATCAAGGGGGGGGGCAGAGGCTACACCTTC CASIKGGGRGYTF
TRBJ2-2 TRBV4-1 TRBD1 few TGCGCCAGCAGCCAAGTACAGGGGGCGCGCGGGGAGCTGTTTTTT CASSQVQGARGELFF
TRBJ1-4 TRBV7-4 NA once TGTGCCAGCAGCTGTCGGGACTGGCGGGAAAGGATTGAAAAACTGTTTTTT CASSCRDWRERIEKLFF
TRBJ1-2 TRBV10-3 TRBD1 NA TGTGCCATCAGTCCAGAAACAGGGGGCTATGGCTACACCTTC CAISPETGGYGYTF
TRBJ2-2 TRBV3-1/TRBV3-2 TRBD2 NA TGTGCCAGCAGCCAAGGCGCGGGAGGGAACACCGGGGAGCTGTTTTTT CASSQGAGGNTGELFF
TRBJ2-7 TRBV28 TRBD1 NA TGTGCCAGCAGTTCTGGACAGGGTACCTACGAGCAGTACTTC CASSSGQGTYEQYF
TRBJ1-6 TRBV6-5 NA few TGTGCCAGCAGTTTCGGCAGGGTAAATTCACCCCTCCACTTT CASSFGRVNSPLHF
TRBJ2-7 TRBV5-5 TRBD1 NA TGTGCCAGCAGCTCGGGACAGGGGTACGAGCAGTACTTC CASSSGQGYEQYF
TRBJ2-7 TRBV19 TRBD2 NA TGTGCCAGTAGTATAGCTACTAGCGGTGCCTACGAGCAGTACTTC CASSIATSGAYEQYF
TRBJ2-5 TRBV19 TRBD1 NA TGTGCCAGTAGTACCGGGACAGGGGGTGGAGAGACCCAGTACTTC CASSTGTGGGETQYF
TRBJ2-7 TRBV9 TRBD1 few TGTGCCAGCAGCGTAGGCCCCGAATACGGGACAGGGTCCCACGAGCAGTACTTC CASSVGPEYGTGSHEQYF